These 27 T cell receptor beta chains came from one sample sequenced in a study of blood T cells in healthy people across ages. Alongside a J-beta primer mix, a sample-barcoded 5' primer served in a second PCR lasting roughly 6 to 11 cycles. TCRdb processed the 5' RACE reads anew with MiXCR; each CDR3 protein has one entry. Of 1.5 million to 2 million distinct CDR3 sequences detected, 30% to 35% appear once; the ten largest clones hold approximately 10%. The source material was blood. Source of these receptors: a woman between 25 and 40 years old in good health.

The CDR3 DNA sequence: TGTGCCAGCAGTCCTTATACAGGGAAAGGGACCATCGGCTACACCTTC. The encoded protein is CASSPYTGKGTIGYTF. The rearrangement uses TRBV6-5 and TRBJ1-2, with D possibly being TRBD1 (6 bases). Trimming removed 5 bases from V and 8 bases from J, with 24 bases in between. Germline lookup yields CDR1 MNHEY and CDR2 SVGAGI. This CDR3 contains 16 residues.

Details on this clonotype: Given a much more abundant clone one base away, this may be a read error. The chain uses TRBV7-9 and TRBJ2-1; D not resolved. From germline, CDR1 is SEHNR and CDR2 FQNEAQ (reference sequence). This CDR3 is 13 amino acids long. The CDR3 DNA sequence: TGTGCCAGCAGCTTTGGCACGCAGACTGAGCGGTTCTTC. Translating it yields CASSFGTQTERFF.

The chain joins TRBV5-1 to TRBJ2-1, with D possibly being TRBD2 (6 bases). Trimming cost V 2 bases and J 9 bases, with 12 bases left between them. CDR1 is SGHRS and CDR2 is YFSETQ in the germline V gene. The CDR3 totals 13 residues. For the CDR3, the DNA is TGCGCCAGCAGCTTTAGCGGTTACGGTGAGCAGTTCTTC. The encoded protein is CASSFSGYGEQFF.

The V gene is TRBV6-1, the J gene TRBJ1-1; possible D gene TRBD1, 6 bases. V gave up 6 bases and J gave up 10 bases, with 15 bases separating them. This CDR3 spans 12 amino acids. Germline CDR1 MNHNS, CDR2 SASEGT. CDR3 in amino acids: CASSGDIFGAFF. Written as DNA, the CDR3 is TGTGCCAGCAGCGGGGACATTTTCGGAGCTTTCTTT.

This clonotype has at least ten counts. This chain joins TRBV29-1 and TRBJ2-5; D ambiguous. The CDR3 has 13 residues. Germline-derived CDR1 and CDR2 are SQVTM and ANQGSEA. V was shortened by 1 base and J by 5 bases, with 11 bases between the two germline ends. The CDR3 spells CSVEVGLRETQYF. CDR3 sequence (DNA): TGCAGCGTTGAAGTTGGGTTGAGGGAGACCCAGTACTTC. Full variable domain (remainder filled in from reference TRBV29-1 and TRBJ2-5): SAVISQKPSRDICQRGTSLTIQCQVDSQVTMMFWYRQQPGQSLTLIATANQGSEATYESGFVIDKFPISRPNLTFSTLTVSNMSPEDSSIYLCSVEVGLRETQYFGPGTRLLVL.

This clonotype has more than one count but fewer than ten. This rearrangement joins TRBV24-1 to TRBJ2-4, with D uncertain. Trimming took off 0 bases at V and 0 bases at J, with 8 bases between the two ends. This CDR3 region has 16 residues. Germline lookup yields CDR1 KGHDR and CDR2 SFDVKD. Here the CDR3 DNA reads TGTGCCACCAGTGATTTGTATTGGCAAGCCAAAAACATTCAGTACTTC. Translating it yields CATSDLYWQAKNIQYF.

The rearrangement links TRBV15 to TRBJ2-1; D might be TRBD2 (7 bases). Germline loops: CDR1 LNHNV, CDR2 YYDKDF (reference sequence). This CDR3 is built from 16 residues. The ends were cut back, 4 bases at V and 6 bases at J, with 19 bases in the middle. CDR3 sequence: CATSILSGGGGNEQFF. DNA for the CDR3: TGTGCCACCAGCATTCTCTCTGGGGGGGGCGGCAATGAGCAGTTCTTC.

This clonotype was counted ten times or more. The chain has TRBV4-1 and TRBJ2-3, with 13 bases matching TRBD2. This CDR3 comprises 16 residues. Germline V gene lookup returns CDR1 MGHRA and CDR2 YSYEKL. With V trimmed by 1 base and J by 3 bases, 1 base remained unmatched. The CDR3 sequence: CASSQATSGRTDTQYF. The CDR3 coding sequence is TGCGCCAGCAGCCAAGCGACTAGCGGGAGGACAGATACGCAGTATTTT.

Only a few counts were recorded for this clonotype. This chain's CDR3 is CASSQDPGSEQYF. CDR3 sequence (DNA): TGTGCCAGCAGCCAAGATCCTGGGTCCGAGCAGTACTTC. The chain carries TRBV3-1 and TRBJ2-7, with no clear D. Germline values: CDR1 LGHDT, CDR2 YNNKEL (reference sequence). The CDR3 runs 13 residues. V was pared by 0 bases and J by 6 bases, with 9 bases between.

The chain couples TRBV5-5 to TRBJ2-7; D is undetermined. The germline gives CDR1 SGHKS, CDR2 YYEKEE (reference sequence). V was cut by 4 bases and J by 2 bases, with 16 bases left in between. This CDR3 is built from 15 residues. In nucleotides, the CDR3 is TGTGCCAGCAGCCTTGAAGGCAGTAGGGCCTACGAGCAGTACTTC. Residues: CASSLEGSRAYEQYF.

V and J are TRBV6-6 and TRBJ2-7, with TRBD1 as a possible D gene (5 bases). This CDR3 has 15 amino acids. The germline V and J ends were trimmed by 0 bases and 1 base, with 10 bases remaining between them. Germline CDR1 MNHNY, CDR2 SVGAGI (reference sequence). The chain's CDR3 is CASSYSKGPSYEQYF. CDR3 bases: TGTGCCAGCAGTTACTCAAAGGGGCCTTCCTACGAGCAGTACTTC.

This clonotype showed up just a few times. V gene TRBV20-1 combines with J gene TRBJ2-1, with D possibly being TRBD2 (5 bases). CDR3 length: 10 amino acids. Trimming removed 1 base at V and 12 bases at J, with 7 bases between. Germline-derived CDR1 and CDR2 are DFQATT and SNEGSKA (reference sequence). The CDR3 loop is CSARVEGQFF. The DNA for the CDR3 is TGCAGTGCTAGAGTAGAGGGGCAGTTCTTC.

The chain is built from TRBV20-1 and TRBJ2-1; maybe TRBD2 (6 bases). V gave up 6 bases and J gave up 1 base, with 13 bases separating them. This CDR3 contains 14 residues. Germline loops: CDR1 DFQATT, CDR2 SNEGSKA (reference sequence). As DNA, the CDR3 is TGCAGTGCGCCCATGGGGGGATCCTACAATGAGCAGTTCTTC. Encoded protein: CSAPMGGSYNEQFF.

In this sample, this clonotype turned up many times. The rearrangement joins TRBV29-1 to TRBJ2-5; the match to TRBD2 covers 9 bases. From germline, CDR1 is SQVTM and CDR2 ANQGSEA. This CDR3 has 12 amino acids. J was trimmed by 3 bases and V by 6 bases; bases with no gene match: 2. CDR3 sequence (DNA): TGCAGCGTCTCTAGCGGGGAAGAGACCCAGTACTTC. It specifies CSVSSGEETQYF.

This clonotype was observed a handful of times. The rearrangement uses TRBV15 and TRBJ1-6; 7 bases match TRBD1. CDR1 and CDR2 (germline): LNHNV, YYDKDF (reference sequence). J lost 5 bases, V lost 5 bases, and 6 bases had no gene match. This CDR3 comprises 15 residues. The CDR3 coding sequence is TGTGCCACCAGCGGACGGACAGGCCATAATTCACCCCTCCACTTT. Translating it yields CATSGRTGHNSPLHF. Supplemented by reference TRBV15 and TRBJ1-6, the full variable domain reads DAMVIQNPRYQVTQFGKPVTLSCSQTLNHNVMYWYQQKSSQAPKLLFHYYDKDFNNEADTPDNFQSRRPNTSFCFLDIRSPGLGDTAMYLCATSGRTGHNSPLHFGNGTRLTVT.

The V gene is TRBV14, the J gene TRBJ2-7, with D hard to call. Per germline, CDR1 SGHDN and CDR2 FVKESK. Between the trimmed V and J ends, which lost 2 bases and 1 base, there was a span of 6 bases. This CDR3 contains 13 residues. The CDR3 sequence is CASSQQWSYEQYF. The CDR3 region has the DNA TGTGCCAGCAGCCAACAGTGGTCCTACGAGCAGTACTTC.

This clonotype appeared once. The V gene is TRBV24-1, the J gene TRBJ2-3; possibly TRBD1 or TRBD2 for D (5 bases each). Per germline, CDR1 KGHDR and CDR2 SFDVKD. Trimming took 4 bases from V and 6 from J, leaving 13 bases between them. The CDR3 has 14 residues. This chain's CDR3 is CATSDPGTSDTQYF. DNA for the CDR3: TGTGCCACCAGTGACCCCGGGACCTCCGATACGCAGTATTTT.

In regard to this clonotype: Relative to the germline gene, one junction end is altered; a read error may explain this. V usage is TRBV7-9 and J usage is TRBJ1-2, with D perhaps matching TRBD1 (6 bases). The V gene's germline CDR1 is SEHNR and CDR2 FQNEAQ (reference sequence). The CDR3 is 13 residues long. Here the CDR3 DNA reads TGTGCCGGCAGCTTAGGGACAAGCGGTCGTTACACCTTC. Translating gives CAGSLGTSGRYTF. The variable domain in full, with the rest retrieved from reference TRBV7-9 and TRBJ1-2, is DTGVSQNPRHKITKRGQNVTFRCDPISEHNRLYWYRQTLGQGPEFLTYFQNEAQLEKSRLLSDRFSAERPKGSFSTLEIQRTEQGDSAMYLCAGSLGTSGRYTFGSGTRLTVV.

V is TRBV20-1 and J is TRBJ2-3; perhaps TRBD2 as D (7 bases). Germline CDR1 reads DFQATT; CDR2 reads SNEGSKA (reference sequence). The V end lost 7 bases, the J end lost 3 bases, and 20 bases lay between the germline ends. The CDR3 is 15 residues long. DNA for the CDR3: TGCAGTGTCGCGGGGGCCGCGGTGGGGACAGATACGCAGTATTTT. Translated, it gives CSVAGAAVGTDTQYF.

This clonotype was seen only a few times. This chain joins TRBV5-1 and TRBJ2-5; D not certain. Germline V gene lookup returns CDR1 SGHRS and CDR2 YFSETQ. This CDR3 comprises 14 residues. V lost 3 bases and J lost 2, with 11 bases in between. CDR3 sequence (DNA): TGCGCCAGCAGCTCCCGGCCACAACAAGAGACCCAGTACTTC. Its translation: CASSSRPQQETQYF.

This clonotype was seen a single time. V is TRBV30 and J is TRBJ2-5; 8 bases agree with TRBD2. CDR1 is GTSNPN and CDR2 is SVGIG in the germline V gene (reference sequence). This CDR3 is built from 15 residues. Unmatched junction bases numbered 9, after V lost 3 bases and J lost 3 bases. The CDR3 DNA reads as TGTGCCTGGAGATCGAAGGCGGGAGGAAAAGAGACCCAGTACTTC. Its protein product is CAWRSKAGGKETQYF.

The chain is built from TRBV3-1 and TRBJ2-7, with a possible D match to TRBD1 (5 bases). The CDR3 totals 18 residues. Germline V gene sequence: CDR1 LGHDT, CDR2 YNNKEL (reference sequence). V lost 0 bases, J lost 1 base, and 19 bases lay in between. The CDR3 loop reads CASSQDSRQSLLSYEQYF. CDR3 in DNA: TGTGCCAGCAGCCAAGATTCGCGACAGAGCCTATTGTCCTACGAGCAGTACTTC.

This clonotype has a count of ten or more. The chain is built from TRBV20-1 and TRBJ1-1, with a tentative D call TRBD1 (5 bases). The CDR3 covers 14 residues. Germline CDR1 and CDR2: DFQATT and SNEGSKA (reference sequence). Trimming shortened V by 5 bases and J by 4 bases, and 17 bases separated the two germline ends. CDR3 nucleotides: TGCAGTGCTGGGGACGGGGTATCAGGCACTGAAGCTTTCTTT. Encoded protein: CSAGDGVSGTEAFF.

A note on this clonotype: One end of the junction varies from germline; a read error may be responsible. The chain has TRBV5-4 and TRBJ1-4; 9 bases are shared with TRBD1. The germline V gene has CDR1 SGHNT and CDR2 YYREEE (reference sequence). The CDR3 runs 15 residues. The DNA of the CDR3 is TGTGCCAGCAGCTCCCGGGACAGGGAGGGTGAAAAACGGTTTTTT. Encoded protein: CASSSRDREGEKRFF.

This clonotype was seen repeatedly, ten times or more. The V gene is TRBV29-1, the J gene TRBJ2-5, with a tentative D call TRBD1 (6 bases). Germline V CDR1 and CDR2: SQVTM, ANQGSEA. The CDR3 runs to 13 residues. V lost 8 bases, J lost 2 bases, and 15 bases lay in between. The CDR3 spells CSLGQGRQETQYF. The CDR3 nucleotides are TGCAGCCTGGGGCAGGGGCGACAAGAGACCCAGTACTTC.

This clonotype appeared many times. At one of its ends the junction is not consistent with the germline gene, which may arise from a read error. V gene TRBV5-1 combines with J gene TRBJ2-4; 10 bases are a match to TRBD1. Matching the DNA end better, TRBJ2-7 makes the J call doubtful. The CDR3 length is 13 residues. In germline, CDR1 is SGHRS, CDR2 YFSETQ. The CDR3, as DNA: TGTGCCAGCAGTCTCGGACAGGGGGACGAGCAGTACTTC. As protein: CASSLGQGDEQYF.

This clonotype appeared a few times. The chain carries TRBV3-1 and TRBJ1-2; D gene unclear. The CDR3 is 14 amino acids. CDR1 is LGHDT and CDR2 is YNNKEL in the germline V gene (reference sequence). The V end lost 6 bases, the J end lost 2 bases, and 13 bases lay between the germline ends. CDR3 in DNA: TGTGCCAGCAGTTCACGATCAGGAAACTATGGCTACACCTTC. Translated, it gives CASSSRSGNYGYTF.